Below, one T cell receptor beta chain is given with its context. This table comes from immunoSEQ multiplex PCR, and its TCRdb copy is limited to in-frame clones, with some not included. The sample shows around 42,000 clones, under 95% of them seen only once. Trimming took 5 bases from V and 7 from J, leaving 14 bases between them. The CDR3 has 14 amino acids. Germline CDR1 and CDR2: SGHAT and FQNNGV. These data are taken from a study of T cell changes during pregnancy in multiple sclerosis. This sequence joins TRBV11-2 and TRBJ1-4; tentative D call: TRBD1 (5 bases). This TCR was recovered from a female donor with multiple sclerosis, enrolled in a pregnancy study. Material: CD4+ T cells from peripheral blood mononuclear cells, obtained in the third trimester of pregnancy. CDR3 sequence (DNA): TGTGCCAGCAGCGGCGCGGGGCGGAGTGAAAAACTGTTTTTT. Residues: CASSGAGRSEKLFF.